These 21 T cell receptor beta chains originate from one sample sequenced in a study of CD8 T cells in Susac syndrome. Random hexamers served to reverse transcribe roughly 0.5 to 1 ug RNA. TCRdb recomputed calls from the immunoSEQ multiplex PCR reads with MiXCR, one row per CDR3 protein. The sample includes roughly 170,000 distinct CDR3 sequences, approximately 95% of them seen just once. Sequencing input: CD4+ T cells from PBMCs. The source of these receptors is a human donor with multiple sclerosis.

The chain has TRBV6-5 and TRBJ2-1; D possibly corresponds to TRBD2 (6 bases). Trimming removed 2 bases at V and 9 bases at J, with 17 bases between. Per germline, CDR1 MNHEY and CDR2 SVGAGI. This CDR3 is 15 amino acids long. In nucleotides, the CDR3 is TGTGCCAGCAGTTACCAGTCGGCAGTGGGAGGTGAGCAGTTCTTC. Its protein is CASSYQSAVGGEQFF.

This rearrangement joins TRBV12-3 or TRBV12-4 to TRBJ1-5; maybe TRBD1 (5 bases). The V and J ends lost 7 bases and 5 bases respectively, with 9 bases between them. The CDR3 extends over 12 amino acids. Here the CDR3 reads CASTQGYQPQHF. The CDR3 nucleotides are TGTGCCAGCACCCAGGGTTATCAGCCCCAGCATTTT.

The chain has TRBV28 and TRBJ1-2; no clear D. V was pared by 6 bases and J by 2 bases, with 13 bases between. Per germline, CDR1 MDHEN and CDR2 SYDVKM. The CDR3 is 14 residues long. This CDR3 reads CASSVYSRNYGYTF. The CDR3 region has the DNA TGTGCCAGCAGCGTATATTCCCGCAACTATGGCTACACCTTC.

V and J are TRBV7-3 and TRBJ2-3; D is unresolved. Looked up from germline, CDR1 is SGHTA and CDR2 is FQGTGA. The V and J ends lost 4 bases and 1 base respectively, with 6 bases between them. CDR3 length equals 13 residues. The CDR3 DNA reads TGTGCCAGCAGCTCTGTCGGCACAGATACGCAGTATTTT. Translation: CASSSVGTDTQYF.

The chain joins TRBV30 to TRBJ2-2; the D gene is possibly TRBD1 (6 bases). This CDR3 contains 13 residues. V dropped 3 bases and J dropped 6 bases, with 11 bases sitting between them. Germline V gene lookup returns CDR1 GTSNPN and CDR2 SVGIG (reference sequence). The CDR3 loop is CAWSTGWAGELFF. The CDR3 DNA sequence: TGTGCCTGGAGCACAGGGTGGGCCGGGGAGCTGTTTTTT.

The chain carries TRBV2 and TRBJ1-5; D not resolved. The V gene's germline CDR1 is SNHLY and CDR2 FYNNEI. The length of the CDR3 is 14 residues. V was trimmed by 7 bases and J by 2 bases, leaving 12 bases between them. Written as DNA, the CDR3 is TGTGCCAGCATGCCCAACCCGGGCAATCAGCCCCAGCATTTT. This encodes CASMPNPGNQPQHF.

The CDR3 DNA reads TGCAGTGCTAGGGGAAACTATGGAAATGAGCAGTTCTTC. The encoded protein is CSARGNYGNEQFF. This chain uses TRBV20-1 with TRBJ2-1; no clear D. The germline V and J ends were trimmed by 3 bases and 7 bases, with 13 bases remaining between them. CDR3 length equals 13 residues. Germline values: CDR1 DFQATT, CDR2 SNEGSKA (reference sequence).

The sample holds one count of this clonotype. The V and J genes are TRBV11-2 and TRBJ1-1; D is ambiguous. This CDR3 contains 14 residues. The V and J ends lost 2 bases and 4 bases respectively, with 11 bases between them. The germline V gene has CDR1 SGHAT and CDR2 FQNNGV. In nucleotides, the CDR3 is TGTGCCAGCAGCTTAACCGGTTCGAGCACTGAAGCTTTCTTT. It is translated as CASSLTGSSTEAFF. The variable domain in full, with the rest retrieved from reference TRBV11-2 and TRBJ1-1, is EAGVAQSPRYKIIEKRQSVAFWCNPISGHATLYWYQQILGQGPKLLIQFQNNGVVDDSQLPKDRFSAERLKGVDSTLKIQPAKLEDSAVYLCASSLTGSSTEAFFGQGTRLTVV.

This chain joins TRBV2 and TRBJ2-7, with D possibly being TRBD1 (6 bases). CDR1 and CDR2 (germline): SNHLY, FYNNEI. This CDR3 is 13 amino acids long. V was cut by 10 bases and J by 1 base, with 14 bases left in between. CDR3 DNA: TGTGCCACCGGCCTGGACAGATCCTACGAGCAGTACTTC. Protein: CATGLDRSYEQYF.

The V and J genes are TRBV20-1 and TRBJ1-3; the D gene is possibly TRBD1 (5 bases). V lost 0 bases to trimming and J lost 1 base, with 13 bases between them. Germline lookup yields CDR1 DFQATT and CDR2 SNEGSKA (reference sequence). The CDR3 sequence is 16 residues long. CDR3 sequence: CSARDQSSGSGNTIYF. In DNA form, the CDR3 reads TGCAGTGCTAGAGATCAGTCGTCAGGGTCTGGAAACACCATATATTTT.

This clonotype was observed once. The chain employs TRBV4-1 and TRBJ2-5; unclear D gene. Germline loops: CDR1 MGHRA, CDR2 YSYEKL. Trimming removed 0 bases from V and 4 bases from J, with 9 bases in between. CDR3 length: 14 amino acids. CDR3 amino acids: CASSQDWPRETQYF. Here the CDR3 DNA reads TGCGCCAGCAGCCAAGATTGGCCTAGAGAGACCCAGTACTTC.

The count of this clonotype is one. This chain joins TRBV4-1 and TRBJ2-7, with D possibly called TRBD1 or TRBD2 (5 bases each). The CDR3 totals 16 residues. CDR1 and CDR2 from the germline V gene are MGHRA and YSYEKL. Deletions cut 0 bases from V and 2 bases from J, with 14 bases between. The CDR3 DNA is TGCGCCAGCAGCCAAGAGGGGACGAGAAAGCCCTACGAGCAGTACTTC. Protein: CASSQEGTRKPYEQYF.

V and J are TRBV30 and TRBJ2-7, with D hard to call. CDR3 length: 11 amino acids. CDR1 and CDR2 from the germline V gene are GTSNPN and SVGIG (reference sequence). The V and J ends lost 5 bases and 2 bases respectively, with 7 bases between them. In nucleotides, the CDR3 is TGTGCCTGGGAGCGAACCTACGAGCAGTACTTC. Its protein is CAWERTYEQYF.

The V and J genes are TRBV27 and TRBJ1-1, with TRBD1 identical over 9 bases. J lost 5 bases, V lost 6 bases, and 4 bases had no gene match. Germline V lookup: CDR1 MNHEY, CDR2 SMNVEV (reference sequence). The CDR3 length is 13 residues. In DNA form, the CDR3 reads TGTGCCAGCAGGGCGACAGGGGGGACTGAAGCTTTCTTT. As protein: CASRATGGTEAFF.

The V gene is TRBV29-1, the J gene TRBJ2-3, with D maybe TRBD2 (6 bases). The CDR3 sequence is 14 residues long. Germline loops: CDR1 SQVTM, CDR2 ANQGSEA. Trimming stripped 7 bases from V and 0 bases from J, with 14 bases between. This chain's CDR3 is CSAGPGESTDTQYF. CDR3 nucleotide sequence: TGCAGCGCTGGGCCGGGGGAGAGCACAGATACGCAGTATTTT.

The V and J genes are TRBV10-2 and TRBJ2-7; D might be TRBD1 (5 bases). Trimming took 2 bases from V and 6 from J, leaving 14 bases between them. The length of the CDR3 is 14 residues. Germline V gene sequence: CDR1 WSHSY, CDR2 SAAADI. In nucleotides, the CDR3 is TGCGCCAGCAGTGAGGGGGCAGGGCGATCCGAGCAGTACTTC. Protein sequence: CASSEGAGRSEQYF.

The V call is TRBV6-2 or TRBV6-3, the J call TRBJ1-1, with a weak D call TRBD1 (5 bases). The V and J ends lost 8 bases and 5 bases respectively, with 9 bases between them. CDR1 is MNHEY and CDR2 is SVGEGT in the germline V gene. The CDR3 runs to 11 residues. CDR3 sequence: CASLRGTEAFF. The CDR3 nucleotides read TGTGCCAGCCTTAGGGGTACTGAAGCTTTCTTT.

This clonotype was recorded a few times. The chain recombines TRBV4-1 with TRBJ2-1; 8 positions agree with TRBD2. This CDR3 contains 15 residues. CDR1 MGHRA and CDR2 YSYEKL come from the germline V gene. V lost 5 bases and J lost 4; bases outside the gene matches: 7. CDR3 sequence reads: CASSKSGSRYNEQFF. The DNA of the CDR3 is TGCGCCAGCAGCAAAAGCGGGAGTCGATACAATGAGCAGTTCTTC.

Concerning this clonotype itself: Its ends do not fully match the called genes, so a read error is possible. The rearrangement joins TRBV6-1 to TRBJ2-2; TRBD1 matches at 9 bases. CDR1 is MNHNS, CDR2 SASEGT, per germline. The length of the CDR3 is 17 residues. CDR3 residues: CASRKQQGAGNTGELFF. In nucleotides, the CDR3 is TGCGCCAGCAGGAAACAACAGGGGGCGGGGAACACCGGGGAGCTGTTTTTT.

The V and J genes are TRBV5-1 and TRBJ1-1; the D gene is possibly TRBD1 (5 bases). Trimming removed 6 bases from V and 0 bases from J, with 12 bases in between. The length of the CDR3 is 14 residues. The germline CDR1 and CDR2 sequences are SGHRS and YFSETQ. CDR3 nucleotides: TGCGCCAGCAACCGGGGCGGGTTGAACACTGAAGCTTTCTTT. Translation: CASNRGGLNTEAFF.

The rearrangement uses TRBV4-3 and TRBJ2-7; possibly TRBD2 for D (7 bases). The CDR3 is 16 residues long. Trimming shortened V by 1 base and J by 2 bases, and 15 bases separated the two germline ends. CDR1 is LGHNA and CDR2 is YSLEER in the germline V gene. The CDR3 sequence: CASSQASRRGPYEQYF. CDR3 bases: TGCGCCAGCAGCCAAGCGTCAAGGCGGGGGCCCTACGAGCAGTACTTC.